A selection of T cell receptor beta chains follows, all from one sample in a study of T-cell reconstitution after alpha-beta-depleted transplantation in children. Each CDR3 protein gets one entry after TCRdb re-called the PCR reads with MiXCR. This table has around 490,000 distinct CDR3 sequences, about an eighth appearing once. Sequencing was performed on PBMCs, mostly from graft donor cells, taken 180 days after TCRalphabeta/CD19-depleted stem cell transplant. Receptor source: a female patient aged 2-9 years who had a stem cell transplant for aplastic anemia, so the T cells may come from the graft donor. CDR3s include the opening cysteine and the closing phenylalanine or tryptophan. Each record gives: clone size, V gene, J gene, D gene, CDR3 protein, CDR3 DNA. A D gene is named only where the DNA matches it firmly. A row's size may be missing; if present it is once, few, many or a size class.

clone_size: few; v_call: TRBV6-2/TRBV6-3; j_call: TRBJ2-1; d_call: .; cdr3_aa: CASVGTSPTNEQFF; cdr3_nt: TGTGCCAGCGTCGGGACTTCACCGACGAATGAGCAGTTCTTC
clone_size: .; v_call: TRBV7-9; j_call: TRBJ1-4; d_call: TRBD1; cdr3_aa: CASSGRDRGLANEKLFF; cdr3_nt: TGTGCCAGCAGCGGCCGGGACAGGGGGCTTGCTAATGAAAAACTGTTTTTT
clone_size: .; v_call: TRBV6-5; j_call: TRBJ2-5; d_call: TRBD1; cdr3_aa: CASLSSGGQETQYF; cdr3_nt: TGTGCCAGCCTATCTTCAGGGGGCCAAGAGACCCAGTACTTC
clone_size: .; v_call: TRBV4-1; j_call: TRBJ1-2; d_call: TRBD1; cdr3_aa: CASSHEGQAYGYTF; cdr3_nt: TGCGCCAGCAGCCATGAAGGACAGGCCTATGGCTACACCTTC
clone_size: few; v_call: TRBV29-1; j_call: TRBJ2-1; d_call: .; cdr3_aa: CSAVGSIRNEQFF; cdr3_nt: TGCAGCGCCGTGGGCTCAATAAGGAATGAGCAGTTCTTC
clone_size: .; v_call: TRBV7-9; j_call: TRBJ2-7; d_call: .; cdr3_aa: CASSLIGQGSIDEQYF; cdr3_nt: TGTGCCAGCAGCTTAATCGGCCAGGGGTCCATAGACGAGCAGTACTTC
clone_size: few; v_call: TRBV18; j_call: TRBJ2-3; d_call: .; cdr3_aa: CASSPSKTDTQYF; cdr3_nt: TGTGCCAGCTCACCTTCGAAGACAGATACGCAGTATTTT
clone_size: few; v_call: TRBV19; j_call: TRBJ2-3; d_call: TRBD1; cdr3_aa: CASSPWTGSGTDTQYF; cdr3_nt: TGTGCCAGTAGTCCATGGACAGGGAGCGGCACAGATACGCAGTATTTT
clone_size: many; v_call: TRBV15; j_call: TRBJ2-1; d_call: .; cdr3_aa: CATSRQGPYNEQFF; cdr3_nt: TGTGCCACCAGCAGACAGGGACCCTACAATGAGCAGTTCTTC
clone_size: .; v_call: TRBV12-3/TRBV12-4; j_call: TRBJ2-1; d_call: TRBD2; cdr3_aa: CASSSGTRSNEQFF; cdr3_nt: TGTGCCAGCAGTTCAGGGACTAGGAGCAATGAGCAGTTCTTC
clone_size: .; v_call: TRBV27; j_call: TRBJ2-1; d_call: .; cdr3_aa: CASSWLAVREQFF; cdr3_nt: TGTGCCAGCAGTTGGTTAGCGGTGCGTGAGCAGTTCTTC
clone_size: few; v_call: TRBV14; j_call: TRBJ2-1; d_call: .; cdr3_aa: CASSHPSVHEQFF; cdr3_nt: TGTGCCAGCAGCCACCCTAGCGTCCATGAGCAGTTCTTC
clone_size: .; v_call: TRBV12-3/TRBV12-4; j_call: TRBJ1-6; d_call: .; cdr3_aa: CASSPQGASSSPLHF; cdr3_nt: TGTGCCAGCAGTCCACAGGGAGCGTCTAGTTCACCCCTCCACTTT
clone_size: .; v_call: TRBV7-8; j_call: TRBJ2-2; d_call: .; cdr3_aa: CASSFGTGGATGELFF; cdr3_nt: TGTGCCAGCAGCTTTGGGACCGGGGGCGCGACCGGGGAGCTGTTTTTT
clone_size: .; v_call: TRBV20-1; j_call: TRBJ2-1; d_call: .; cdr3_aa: CSANSINHYNEQFF; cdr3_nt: TGCAGTGCTAATTCGATCAACCATTACAATGAGCAGTTCTTC
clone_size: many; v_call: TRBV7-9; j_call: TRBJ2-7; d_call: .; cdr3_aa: CASSLGAEQYF; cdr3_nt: TGTGCCAGCAGCTTAGGTGCGGAGCAGTACTTC
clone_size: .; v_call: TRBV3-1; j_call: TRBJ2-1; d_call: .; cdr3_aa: CASSQPSEYNEQFF; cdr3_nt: TGTGCCAGCAGCCAACCTAGCGAGTACAATGAGCAGTTCTTC
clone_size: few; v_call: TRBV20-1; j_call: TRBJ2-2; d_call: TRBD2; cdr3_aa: CSALSSGRAPGELFF; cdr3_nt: TGCAGTGCGCTGTCGAGCGGGAGGGCCCCCGGGGAGCTGTTTTTT
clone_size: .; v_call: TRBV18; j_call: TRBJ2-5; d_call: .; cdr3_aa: CASSPKFGETQYF; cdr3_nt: TGTGCCAGCTCACCGAAGTTTGGGGAGACCCAGTACTTC
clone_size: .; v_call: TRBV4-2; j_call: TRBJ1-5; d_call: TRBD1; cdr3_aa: CASSQAGRDSNQPQHF; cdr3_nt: TGTGCCAGCAGCCAAGCAGGGAGGGACAGTAATCAGCCCCAGCATTTT
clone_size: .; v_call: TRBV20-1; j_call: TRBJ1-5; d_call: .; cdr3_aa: CSAADMKGRNQPQHF; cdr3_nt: TGCAGTGCTGCTGACATGAAGGGGCGGAATCAGCCCCAGCATTTT
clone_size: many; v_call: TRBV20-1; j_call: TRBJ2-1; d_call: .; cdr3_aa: CSASIRAADEQFF; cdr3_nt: TGCAGTGCTAGTATACGGGCAGCAGATGAGCAGTTCTTC
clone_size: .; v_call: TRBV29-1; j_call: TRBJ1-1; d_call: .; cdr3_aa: CSVDPGEAFF; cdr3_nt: TGCAGCGTTGACCCCGGTGAGGCTTTCTTT
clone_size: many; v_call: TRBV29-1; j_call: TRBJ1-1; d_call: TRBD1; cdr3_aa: CSDTRQGAKGAFF; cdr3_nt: TGCAGCGACACCAGACAGGGAGCCAAGGGGGCTTTCTTT
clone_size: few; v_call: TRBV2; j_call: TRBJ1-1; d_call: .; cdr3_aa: CASSIRGTTEAFF; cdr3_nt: TGTGCCAGCAGCATAAGGGGTACAACTGAAGCTTTCTTT
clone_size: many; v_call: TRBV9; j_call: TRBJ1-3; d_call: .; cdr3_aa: CASSVSGSGNTIYF; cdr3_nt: TGTGCCAGCAGCGTTTCGGGCTCTGGAAACACCATATATTTT
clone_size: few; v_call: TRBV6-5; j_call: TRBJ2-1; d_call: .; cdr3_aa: CASSYGESSYNEQFF; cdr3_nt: TGTGCCAGCAGTTACGGGGAGAGCTCCTACAATGAGCAGTTCTTC
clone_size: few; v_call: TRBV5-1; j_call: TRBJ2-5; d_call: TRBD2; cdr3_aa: CASMGYRATIAGGPPETQYF; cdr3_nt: TGCGCCAGCATGGGGTACCGCGCCACGATAGCGGGAGGGCCGCCCGAGACCCAGTACTTC
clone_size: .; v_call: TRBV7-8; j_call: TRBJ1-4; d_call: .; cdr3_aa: CASSLVRGGGNEKLFF; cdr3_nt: TGTGCCAGCAGCTTAGTTCGTGGGGGGGGTAATGAAAAACTGTTTTTT